The source of this T cell receptor beta chain is a study of metastatic and nonmetastatic thyroid tumors. V dropped 4 bases and J dropped 4 bases, with 7 bases sitting between them. In germline, CDR1 is LGHDT, CDR2 YNNKEL (reference sequence). The CDR3 length is 12 residues. All patients were untreated before thyroid surgery. TCRdb re-processed the PCR reads through MiXCR. The table has 30,000 to 35,000 clones, 15% seen once. The table lists this clone with many counts. V is TRBV3-1 and J is TRBJ1-2; D uncertain. Sequences were obtained from blood. This clonotype was obtained from a male donor with papillary thyroid cancer or a benign thyroid nodule (not recorded which). Some clones in this sample may be carry-over from other donors' samples. CDR3 in DNA: TGTGCCAGCAGCCCCGGAATCTATGGCTACACCTTC. It encodes CASSPGIYGYTF.